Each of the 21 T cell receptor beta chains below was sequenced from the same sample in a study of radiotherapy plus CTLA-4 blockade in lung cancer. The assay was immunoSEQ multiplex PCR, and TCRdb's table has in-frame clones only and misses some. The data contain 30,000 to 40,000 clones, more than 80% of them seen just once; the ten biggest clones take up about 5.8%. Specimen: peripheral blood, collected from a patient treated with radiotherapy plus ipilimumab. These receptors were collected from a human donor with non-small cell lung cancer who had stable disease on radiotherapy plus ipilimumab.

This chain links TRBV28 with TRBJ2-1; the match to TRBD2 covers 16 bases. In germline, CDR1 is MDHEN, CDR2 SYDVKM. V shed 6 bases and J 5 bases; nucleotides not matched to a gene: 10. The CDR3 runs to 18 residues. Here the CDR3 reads CASRPGGTSGRVNNEQFF. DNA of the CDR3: TGTGCCAGCAGGCCCGGGGGGACTAGCGGGAGGGTAAACAATGAGCAGTTCTTC. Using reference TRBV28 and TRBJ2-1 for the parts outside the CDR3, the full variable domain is DVKVTQSSRYLVKRTGEKVFLECVQDMDHENMFWYRQDPGLGLRLIYFSYDVKMKEKGDIPEGYSVSREKKERFSLILESASTNQTSMYLCASRPGGTSGRVNNEQFFGPGTRLTVL.

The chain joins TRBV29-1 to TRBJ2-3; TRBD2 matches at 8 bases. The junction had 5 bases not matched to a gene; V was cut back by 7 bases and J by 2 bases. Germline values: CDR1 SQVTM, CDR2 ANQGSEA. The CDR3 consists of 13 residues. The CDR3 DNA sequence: TGCAGCGCCTTTAGCGGGAACACAGATACGCAGTATTTT. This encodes CSAFSGNTDTQYF.

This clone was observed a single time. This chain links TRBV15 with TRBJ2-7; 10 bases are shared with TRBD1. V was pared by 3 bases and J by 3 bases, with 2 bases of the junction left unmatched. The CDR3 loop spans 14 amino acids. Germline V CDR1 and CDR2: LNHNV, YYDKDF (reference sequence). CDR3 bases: TGTGCCACCAGCAGGGACAGGGGGGGCTACGAGCAGTACTTC. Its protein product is CATSRDRGGYEQYF.

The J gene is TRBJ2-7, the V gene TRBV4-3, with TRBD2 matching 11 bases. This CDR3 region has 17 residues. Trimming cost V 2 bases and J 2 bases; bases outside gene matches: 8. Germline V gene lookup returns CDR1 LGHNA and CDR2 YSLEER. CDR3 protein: CASSQQFGTSGPYEQYF. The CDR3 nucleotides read TGCGCCAGCAGCCAACAATTCGGGACTAGCGGCCCCTACGAGCAGTACTTC.

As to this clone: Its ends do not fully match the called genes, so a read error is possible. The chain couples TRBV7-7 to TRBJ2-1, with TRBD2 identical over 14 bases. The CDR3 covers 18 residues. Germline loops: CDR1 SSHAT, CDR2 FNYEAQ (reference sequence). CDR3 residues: CASSPRGLAGEGYNEQFF. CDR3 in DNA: TGTGCTAGCAGCCCGAGGGGACTAGCGGGAGAGGGCTACAATGAGCAGTTCTTC.

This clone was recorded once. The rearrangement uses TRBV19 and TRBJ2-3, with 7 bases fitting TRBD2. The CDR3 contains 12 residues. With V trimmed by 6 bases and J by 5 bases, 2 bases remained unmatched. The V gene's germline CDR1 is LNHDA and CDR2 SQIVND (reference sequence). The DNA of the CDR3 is TGTGCCAGTAGCCGGGAGGTAGATACGCAGTATTTT. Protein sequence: CASSREVDTQYF.

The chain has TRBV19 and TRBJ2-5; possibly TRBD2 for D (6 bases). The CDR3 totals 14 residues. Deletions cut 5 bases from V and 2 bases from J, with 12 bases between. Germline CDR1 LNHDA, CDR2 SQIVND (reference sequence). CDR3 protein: CASSRGADQETQYF. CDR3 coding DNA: TGTGCCAGTAGTCGCGGGGCCGATCAAGAGACCCAGTACTTC. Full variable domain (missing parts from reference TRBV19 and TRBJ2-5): DGGITQSPKYLFRKEGQNVTLSCEQNLNHDAMYWYRQDPGQGLRLIYYSQIVNDFQKGDIAEGYSVSREKKESFPLTVTSAQKNPTAFYLCASSRGADQETQYFGPGTRLLVL.

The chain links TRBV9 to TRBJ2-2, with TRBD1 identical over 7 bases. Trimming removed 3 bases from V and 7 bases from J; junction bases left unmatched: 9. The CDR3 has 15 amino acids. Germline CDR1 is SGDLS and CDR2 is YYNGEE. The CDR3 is CASSAPDRVNGELFF. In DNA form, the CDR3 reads TGTGCCAGCAGCGCCCCCGACAGGGTCAACGGGGAGCTGTTTTTT.

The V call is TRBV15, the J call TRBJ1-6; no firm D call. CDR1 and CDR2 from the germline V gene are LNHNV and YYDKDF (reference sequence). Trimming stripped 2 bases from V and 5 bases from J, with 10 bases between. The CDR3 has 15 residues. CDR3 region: CATSRSSGNNSPLHF. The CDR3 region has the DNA TGTGCCACCAGCAGAAGCTCAGGAAATAATTCACCCCTCCACTTT. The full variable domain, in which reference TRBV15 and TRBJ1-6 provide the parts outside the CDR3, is DAMVIQNPRYQVTQFGKPVTLSCSQTLNHNVMYWYQQKSSQAPKLLFHYYDKDFNNEADTPDNFQSRRPNTSFCFLDIRSPGLGDTAMYLCATSRSSGNNSPLHFGNGTRLTVT.

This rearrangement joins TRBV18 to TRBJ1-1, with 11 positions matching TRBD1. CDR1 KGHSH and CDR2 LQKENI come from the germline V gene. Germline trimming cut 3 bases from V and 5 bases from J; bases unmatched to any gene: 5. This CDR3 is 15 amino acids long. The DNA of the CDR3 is TGTGCCAGCTCACCGACCGGGACAGGGGGAACTGAAGCTTTCTTT. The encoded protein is CASSPTGTGGTEAFF. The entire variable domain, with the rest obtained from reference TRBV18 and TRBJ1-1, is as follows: NAGVMQNPRHLVRRRGQEARLRCSPMKGHSHVYWYRQLPEEGLKFMVYLQKENIIDESGMPKERFSAEFPKEGPSILRIQQVVRGDSAAYFCASSPTGTGGTEAFFGQGTRLTVV.

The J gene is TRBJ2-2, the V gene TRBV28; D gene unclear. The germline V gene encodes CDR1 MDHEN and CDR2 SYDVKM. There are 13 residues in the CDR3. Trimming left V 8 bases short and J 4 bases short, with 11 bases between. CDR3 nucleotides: TGTGCCAGCTCCGGTTCGGTCACCGGGGAGCTGTTTTTT. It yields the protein CASSGSVTGELFF.

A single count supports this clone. In DNA, the CDR3 is TGTGCCAGCAGTTCCGGACAGGGCTACGAGCAGTACTTC. Translating it yields CASSSGQGYEQYF. The rearrangement joins TRBV5-4 to TRBJ2-7, with 8 bases lining up with TRBD1. The ends lost 5 bases at V and 3 bases at J; junction bases unmatched: 4. Germline CDR1 and CDR2: SGHNT and YYREEE (reference sequence). The CDR3 has 13 residues.

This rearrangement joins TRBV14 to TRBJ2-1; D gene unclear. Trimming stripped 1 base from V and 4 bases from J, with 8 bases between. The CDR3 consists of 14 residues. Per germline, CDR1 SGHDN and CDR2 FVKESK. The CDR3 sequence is CASSQGAGYNEQFF. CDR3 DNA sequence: TGTGCCAGCAGCCAAGGGGCCGGTTACAATGAGCAGTTCTTC.

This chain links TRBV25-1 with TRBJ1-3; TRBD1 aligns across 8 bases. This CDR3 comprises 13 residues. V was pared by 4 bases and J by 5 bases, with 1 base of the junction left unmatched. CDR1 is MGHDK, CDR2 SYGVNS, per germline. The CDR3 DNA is TGTGCCAGCAGTGGGGACAGGCGAAACACCATATATTTT. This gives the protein CASSGDRRNTIYF. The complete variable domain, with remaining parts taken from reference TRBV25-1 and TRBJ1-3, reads EADIYQTPRYLVIGTGKKITLECSQTMGHDKMYWYQQDPGMELHLIHYSYGVNSTEKGDLSSESTVSRIRTEHFPLTLESARPSHTSQYLCASSGDRRNTIYFGEGSWLTVV.

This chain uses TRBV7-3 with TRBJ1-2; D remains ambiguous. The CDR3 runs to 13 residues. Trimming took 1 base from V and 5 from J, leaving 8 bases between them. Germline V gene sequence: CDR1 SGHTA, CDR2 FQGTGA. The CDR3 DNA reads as TGTGCCAGCAGCTTAAGTGGCCTTTATGGCTACACCTTC. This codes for CASSLSGLYGYTF.

As DNA, the CDR3 is TGTGCCAGCAGCGATACAGGGCCGCCTAACTATGGCTACACCTTC. Encoded protein: CASSDTGPPNYGYTF. The V call is TRBV9, the J call TRBJ1-2; D may be TRBD1 (6 bases). CDR1 SGDLS and CDR2 YYNGEE come from the germline V gene. The length of the CDR3 is 15 residues. The ends were cut back, 3 bases at V and 0 bases at J, with 12 bases in the middle.

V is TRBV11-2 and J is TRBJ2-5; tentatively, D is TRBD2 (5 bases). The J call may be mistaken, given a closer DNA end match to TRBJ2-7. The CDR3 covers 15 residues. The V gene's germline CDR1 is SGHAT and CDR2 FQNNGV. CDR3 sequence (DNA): TGTGCCAGCAGCTTAGATCCCGGGGTGCTCTACGAGCAGTACTTC. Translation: CASSLDPGVLYEQYF.

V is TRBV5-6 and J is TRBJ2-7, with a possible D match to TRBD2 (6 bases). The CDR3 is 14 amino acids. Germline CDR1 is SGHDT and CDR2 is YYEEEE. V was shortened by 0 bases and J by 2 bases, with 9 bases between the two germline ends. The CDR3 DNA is TGTGCCAGCAGCTTGGGTGGAGGGACCTACGAGCAGTACTTC. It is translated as CASSLGGGTYEQYF.

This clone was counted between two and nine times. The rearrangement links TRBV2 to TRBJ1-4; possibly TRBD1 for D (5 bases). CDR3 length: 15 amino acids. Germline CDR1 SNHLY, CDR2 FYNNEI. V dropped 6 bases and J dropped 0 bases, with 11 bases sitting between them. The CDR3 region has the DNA TGTGCCAGCAGGGAGAAGGGGTCAACTAATGAAAAACTGTTTTTT. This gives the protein CASREKGSTNEKLFF.

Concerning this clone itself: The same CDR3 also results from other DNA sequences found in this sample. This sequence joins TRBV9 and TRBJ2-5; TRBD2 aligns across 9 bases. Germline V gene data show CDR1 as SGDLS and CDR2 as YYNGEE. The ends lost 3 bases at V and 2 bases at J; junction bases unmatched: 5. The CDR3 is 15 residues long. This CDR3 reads CASSGSGRPQETQYF. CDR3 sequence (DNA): TGTGCCAGCAGCGGAAGCGGGAGGCCTCAAGAGACCCAGTACTTC. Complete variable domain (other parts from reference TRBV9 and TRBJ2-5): DSGVTQTPKHLITATGQRVTLRCSPRSGDLSVYWYQQSLDQGLQFLIQYYNGEERAKGNILERFSAQQFPDLHSELNLSSLELGDSALYFCASSGSGRPQETQYFGPGTRLLVL.

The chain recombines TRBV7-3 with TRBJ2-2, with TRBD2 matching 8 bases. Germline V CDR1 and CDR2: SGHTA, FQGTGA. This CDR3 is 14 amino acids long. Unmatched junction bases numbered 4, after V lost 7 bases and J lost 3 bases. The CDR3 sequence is CASTSGRDTGELFF. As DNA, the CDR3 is TGTGCCAGCACTAGCGGGCGCGACACCGGGGAGCTGTTTTTT.